Listed here is a single T cell receptor beta chain. This clone's antigen is unknown. A much larger clone lies a single base off, so this may be a read error. The data derive from a study of molecular identifiers for immune sequencing clone quantification listed by TCRdb under 2018. For the study in its entirety: For a replicate experiment, the RNA from either 20,000 or 100,000 naive CD8 T cells was divided into five aliquots, and four of those aliquots went on to sequencing. This methods study used CD8 T cells to benchmark TCR RNA copy counting and molecular-identifier clustering-based TCR repertoire sequencing (MIDCIRS). The study at large found these results: In CMV-specific effector cells, clones with more than 20 RNA copies contained over 97% of molecules, whereas in naive cells such clones contained under 1% of molecules. Without barcode sub-clustering, chimeric consensus sequences inflated TCR diversity; chimeras reached as high as 47%. Modeling gave roughly 2.9 recovered TCR RNA copies per cell versus approximately 10 by digital PCR, implying approximately 32% capture efficiency. Highly expanded clone sizes could be underestimated because identical TCR molecules may share a barcode. Even against a background of some 920,000 naive CD8 T cells, spiked-in Jurkat TCR RNA amounting to a single cell's worth was reported to be detectable. Naive libraries contained spiked-in Jurkat TCR RNA (approximately nine copies' worth), which is not part of the donor repertoire.

Libraries of naive CD8 T cells were generated from roughly 20,000 to 1,000,000 sorted cells, with 10%, 30% or 50% of the purified RNA used. Naive CD8 T cells, defined as CD8+CD4-CCR7+CD45RA+, were FACS-sorted into RLT Plus buffer on a BD FACSAria II. Detection sensitivity was tested by spiking Jurkat RNA equal to approximately 9 TCR copies' worth into samples containing about 20,000-1,100,000 naive CD8 T cells. Enrichment of CD8 T cells was done with RosetteSep CD8+ T Cell Enrichment Cocktail plus Ficoll-Paque, and ACK red cell lysis came afterward. CDR1 MNHEY and CDR2 SMNVEV are derived from the germline V gene (reference sequence). The CDR3 measures 14 amino acids from cysteine to phenylalanine. Only CDR3 DNA is held: 42 bases, read in frame from base 1. The library came from PCR. For sequencing, an Illumina HiSeq 4000 was employed. Preparation of bulk TCR libraries followed a previously described approach, with the TCR primers listed in Table S5. Purification of total RNA was performed with the Qiagen AllPrep DNA/RNA kit. Before analysis, reads from multiple sequencing runs of the same library were pooled. From the authors' description of their analysis: Reads were retained only if the reads had an exact TCR constant sequence, and the retained reads were trimmed to 150 nt and grouped according to their 12-nt molecular barcodes. Reads in each barcode group were sub-clustered using a 15% Levenshtein threshold, and a quality-weighted consensus sequence was built for each RNA molecule. Non-functional sequences were discarded, and so were lower-count sequences lying one edit away from another sequence. Based on a fit of two negative binomial distributions, barcode sub-clusters having less than 20% of the maximum read count were discarded. Clones were called with MiXCR by TCRdb after fastp trimmed the public reads at Q25, and only in-frame beta chains were retained. Rows are unified per CDR3 protein, each entry keeping the most common DNA and genes. The V and J calls and clone size come from TCRdb's table, not from the authors' own analysis. Counted in this sample were more than 450,000 distinct CDR3 sequences; over 20% of them appeared once. The ten biggest clones cover roughly 0.81% of the sample.

The sequence joins TRBV27 to TRBJ1-4, with TRBD1 identical over 7 junction bases. This clonotype originated in a human donor in good health. Some libraries in this study had Jurkat cell RNA spiked in. Sequenced sample: naive CD8+ T cells from blood, with Jurkat cell RNA spiked in. Explained via the paper, the cell subset or site label denotes: FACS-sorted CD8+CD4-CCR7+CD45RA+ naive T cells. The nucleotide sequence is TGTGCCAGCAGTTTCTGGCAGGGGGATGAAAAACCGTTTTTT. Its translation reads: CASSFWQGDEKPFF.